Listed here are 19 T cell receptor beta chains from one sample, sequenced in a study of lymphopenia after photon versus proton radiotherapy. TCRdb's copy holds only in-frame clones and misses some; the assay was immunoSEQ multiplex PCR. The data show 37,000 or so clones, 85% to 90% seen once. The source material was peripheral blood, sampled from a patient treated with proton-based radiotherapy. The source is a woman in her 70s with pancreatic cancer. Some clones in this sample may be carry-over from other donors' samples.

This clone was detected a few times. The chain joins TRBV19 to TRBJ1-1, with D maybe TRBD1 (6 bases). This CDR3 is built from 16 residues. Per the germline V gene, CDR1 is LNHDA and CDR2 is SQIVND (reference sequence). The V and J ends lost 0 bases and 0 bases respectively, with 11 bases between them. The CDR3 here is CASSIDFRGLNTEAFF. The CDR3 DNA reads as TGTGCCAGTAGTATAGATTTTCGGGGGCTGAACACTGAAGCTTTCTTT.

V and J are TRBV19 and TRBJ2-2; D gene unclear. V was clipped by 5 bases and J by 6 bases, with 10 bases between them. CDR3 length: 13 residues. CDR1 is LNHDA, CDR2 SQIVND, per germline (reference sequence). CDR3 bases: TGTGCCAGTAGTCCCGGGTTTCCCGGGGAGCTGTTTTTT. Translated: CASSPGFPGELFF. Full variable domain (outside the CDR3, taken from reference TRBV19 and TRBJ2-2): DGGITQSPKYLFRKEGQNVTLSCEQNLNHDAMYWYRQDPGQGLRLIYYSQIVNDFQKGDIAEGYSVSREKKESFPLTVTSAQKNPTAFYLCASSPGFPGELFFGEGSRLTVL.

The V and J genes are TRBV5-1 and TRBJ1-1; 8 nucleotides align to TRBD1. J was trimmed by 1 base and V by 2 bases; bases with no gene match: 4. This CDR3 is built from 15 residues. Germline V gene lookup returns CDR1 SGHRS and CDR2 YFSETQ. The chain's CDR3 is CASSFSGQGNTEAFF. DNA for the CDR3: TGCGCCAGCAGCTTCAGTGGACAGGGGAACACTGAAGCTTTCTTT.

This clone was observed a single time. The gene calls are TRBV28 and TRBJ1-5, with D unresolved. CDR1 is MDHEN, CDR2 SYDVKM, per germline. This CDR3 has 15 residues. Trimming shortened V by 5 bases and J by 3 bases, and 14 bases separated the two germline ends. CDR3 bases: TGTGCCAGCAGTCCAAATGACGGTTACAATCAGCCCCAGCATTTT. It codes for CASSPNDGYNQPQHF.

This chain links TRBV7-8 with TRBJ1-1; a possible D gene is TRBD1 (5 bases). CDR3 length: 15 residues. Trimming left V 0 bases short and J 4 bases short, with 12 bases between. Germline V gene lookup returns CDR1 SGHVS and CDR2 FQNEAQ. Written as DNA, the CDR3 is TGTGCCAGCAGCTTAGCGACCCAGGGAGGCACTGAAGCTTTCTTT. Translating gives CASSLATQGGTEAFF.

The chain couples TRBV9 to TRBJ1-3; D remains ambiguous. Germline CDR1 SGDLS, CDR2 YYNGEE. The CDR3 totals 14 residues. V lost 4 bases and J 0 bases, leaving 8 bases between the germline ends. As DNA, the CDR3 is TGTGCCAGCAGCAGGACCTCCTCTGGAAACACCATATATTTT. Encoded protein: CASSRTSSGNTIYF.

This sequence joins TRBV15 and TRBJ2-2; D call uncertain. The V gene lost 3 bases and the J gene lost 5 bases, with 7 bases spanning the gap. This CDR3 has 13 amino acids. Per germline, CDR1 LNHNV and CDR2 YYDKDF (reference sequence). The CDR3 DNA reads TGTGCCACCAGCAGCATCGAGACCGGGGAGCTGTTTTTT. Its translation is CATSSIETGELFF.

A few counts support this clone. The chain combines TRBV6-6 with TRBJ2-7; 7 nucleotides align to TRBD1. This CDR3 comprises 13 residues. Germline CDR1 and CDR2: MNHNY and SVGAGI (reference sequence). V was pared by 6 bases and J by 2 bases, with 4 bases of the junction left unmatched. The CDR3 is CASSRDRTYEQYF. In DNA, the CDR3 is TGTGCCAGCAGCCGGGACAGAACCTACGAGCAGTACTTC.

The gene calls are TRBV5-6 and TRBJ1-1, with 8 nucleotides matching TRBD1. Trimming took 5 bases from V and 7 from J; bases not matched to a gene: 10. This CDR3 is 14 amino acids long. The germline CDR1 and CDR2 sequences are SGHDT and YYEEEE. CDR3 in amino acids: CASSWDRRLHEAFF. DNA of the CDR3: TGTGCCAGCAGTTGGGACAGGAGGTTACATGAAGCTTTCTTT.

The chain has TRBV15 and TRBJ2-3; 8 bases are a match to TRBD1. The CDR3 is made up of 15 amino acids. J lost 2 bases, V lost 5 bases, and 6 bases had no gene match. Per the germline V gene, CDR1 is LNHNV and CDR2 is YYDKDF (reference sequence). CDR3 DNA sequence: TGTGCCACCAGCCTCAGGGGGCCTCCCACAGATACGCAGTATTTT. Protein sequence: CATSLRGPPTDTQYF.

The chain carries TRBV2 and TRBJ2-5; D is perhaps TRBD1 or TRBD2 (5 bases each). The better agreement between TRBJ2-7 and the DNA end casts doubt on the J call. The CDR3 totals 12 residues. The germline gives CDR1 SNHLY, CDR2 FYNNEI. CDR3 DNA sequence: TGTGCCAGCAGTGGGGGGTACTACGAGCAGTACTTC. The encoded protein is CASSGGYYEQYF.

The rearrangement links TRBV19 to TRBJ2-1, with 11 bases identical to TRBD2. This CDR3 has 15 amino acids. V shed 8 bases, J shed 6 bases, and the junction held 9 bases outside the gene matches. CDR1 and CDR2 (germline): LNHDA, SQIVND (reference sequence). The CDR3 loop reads CASLRTSGSFNEQFF. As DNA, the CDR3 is TGTGCCAGTCTACGAACTAGCGGGAGTTTCAATGAGCAGTTCTTC. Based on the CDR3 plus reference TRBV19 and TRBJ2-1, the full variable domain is DGGITQSPKYLFRKEGQNVTLSCEQNLNHDAMYWYRQDPGQGLRLIYYSQIVNDFQKGDIAEGYSVSREKKESFPLTVTSAQKNPTAFYLCASLRTSGSFNEQFFGPGTRLTVL.

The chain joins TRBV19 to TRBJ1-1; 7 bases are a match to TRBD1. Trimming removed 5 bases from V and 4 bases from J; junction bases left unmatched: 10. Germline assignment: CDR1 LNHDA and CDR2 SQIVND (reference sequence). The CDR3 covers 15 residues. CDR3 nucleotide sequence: TGTGCCAGTAGTCGACAGGGAGGGGGTGGCACTGAAGCTTTCTTT. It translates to CASSRQGGGGTEAFF.

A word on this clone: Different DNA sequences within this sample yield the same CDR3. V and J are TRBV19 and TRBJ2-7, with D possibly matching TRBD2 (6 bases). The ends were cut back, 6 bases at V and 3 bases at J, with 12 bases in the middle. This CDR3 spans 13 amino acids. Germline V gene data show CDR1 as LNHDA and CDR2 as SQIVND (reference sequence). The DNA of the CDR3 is TGTGCCAGTAGGGGAGGCTTGAGCTACGAGCAGTACTTC. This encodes CASRGGLSYEQYF. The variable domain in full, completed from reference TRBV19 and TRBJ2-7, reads DGGITQSPKYLFRKEGQNVTLSCEQNLNHDAMYWYRQDPGQGLRLIYYSQIVNDFQKGDIAEGYSVSREKKESFPLTVTSAQKNPTAFYLCASRGGLSYEQYFGPGTRLTVT.

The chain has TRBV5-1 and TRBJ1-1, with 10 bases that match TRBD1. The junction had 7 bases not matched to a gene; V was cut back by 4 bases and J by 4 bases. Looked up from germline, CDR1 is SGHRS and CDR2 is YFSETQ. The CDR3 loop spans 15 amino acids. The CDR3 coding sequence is TGCGCCAGCAGCCCCTGGACAGGGGGGGCCACTGAAGCTTTCTTT. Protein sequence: CASSPWTGGATEAFF.

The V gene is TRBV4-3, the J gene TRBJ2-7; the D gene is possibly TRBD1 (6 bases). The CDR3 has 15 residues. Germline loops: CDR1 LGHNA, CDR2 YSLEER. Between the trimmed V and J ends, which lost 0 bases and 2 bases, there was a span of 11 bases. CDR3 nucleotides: TGCGCCAGCAGCCAAGATCGCAGGGGCCCCTACGAGCAGTACTTC. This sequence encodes CASSQDRRGPYEQYF.

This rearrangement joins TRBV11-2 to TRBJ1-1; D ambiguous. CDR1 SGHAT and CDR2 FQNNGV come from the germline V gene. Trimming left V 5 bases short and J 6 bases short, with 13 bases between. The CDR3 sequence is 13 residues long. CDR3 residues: CASSIRANAEAFF. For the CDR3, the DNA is TGTGCCAGCAGCATCCGGGCAAACGCTGAAGCTTTCTTT.

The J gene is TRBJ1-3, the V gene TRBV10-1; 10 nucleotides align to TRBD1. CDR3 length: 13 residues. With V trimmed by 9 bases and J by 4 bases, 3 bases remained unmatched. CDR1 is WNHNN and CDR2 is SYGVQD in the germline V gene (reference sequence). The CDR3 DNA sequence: TGCGCCAGGCGACAGGGGGCGGGAAACACCATATATTTT. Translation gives CARRQGAGNTIYF.

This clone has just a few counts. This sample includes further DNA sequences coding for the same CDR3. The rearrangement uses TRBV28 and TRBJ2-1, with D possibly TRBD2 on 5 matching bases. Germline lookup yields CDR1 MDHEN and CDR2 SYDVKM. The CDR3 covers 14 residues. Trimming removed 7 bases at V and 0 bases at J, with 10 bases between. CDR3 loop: CASTSGSSYNEQFF. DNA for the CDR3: TGTGCCAGCACCTCGGGGAGCTCCTACAATGAGCAGTTCTTC.